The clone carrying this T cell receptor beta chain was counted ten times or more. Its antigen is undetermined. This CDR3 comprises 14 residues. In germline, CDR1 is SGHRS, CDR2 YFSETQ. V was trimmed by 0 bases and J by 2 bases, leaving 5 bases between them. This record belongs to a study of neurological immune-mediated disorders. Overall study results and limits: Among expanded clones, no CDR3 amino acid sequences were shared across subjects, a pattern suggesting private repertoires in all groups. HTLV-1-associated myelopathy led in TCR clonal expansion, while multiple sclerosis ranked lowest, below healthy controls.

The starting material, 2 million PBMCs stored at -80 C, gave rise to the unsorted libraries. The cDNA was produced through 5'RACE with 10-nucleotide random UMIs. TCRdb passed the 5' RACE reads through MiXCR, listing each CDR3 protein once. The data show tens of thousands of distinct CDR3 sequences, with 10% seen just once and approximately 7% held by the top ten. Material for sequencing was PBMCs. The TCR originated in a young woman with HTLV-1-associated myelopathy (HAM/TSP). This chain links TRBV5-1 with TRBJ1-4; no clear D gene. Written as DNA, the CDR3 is TGCGCCAGCAGCTTGGGGGAGACTAATGAAAAACTGTTTTTT. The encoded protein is CASSLGETNEKLFF.